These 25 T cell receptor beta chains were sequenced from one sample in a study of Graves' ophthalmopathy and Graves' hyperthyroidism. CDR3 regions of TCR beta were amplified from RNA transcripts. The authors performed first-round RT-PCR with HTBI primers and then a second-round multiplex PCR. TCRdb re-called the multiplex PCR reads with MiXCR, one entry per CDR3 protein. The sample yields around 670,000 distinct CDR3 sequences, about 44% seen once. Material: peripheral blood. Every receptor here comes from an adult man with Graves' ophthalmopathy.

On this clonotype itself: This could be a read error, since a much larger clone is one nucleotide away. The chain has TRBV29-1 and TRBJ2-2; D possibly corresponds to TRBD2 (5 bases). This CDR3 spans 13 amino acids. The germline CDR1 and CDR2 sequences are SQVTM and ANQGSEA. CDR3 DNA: TGCAGCGTTGACAGTGCGAACACCGGGGAGCTGTCTTTT. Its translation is CSVDSANTGELSF.

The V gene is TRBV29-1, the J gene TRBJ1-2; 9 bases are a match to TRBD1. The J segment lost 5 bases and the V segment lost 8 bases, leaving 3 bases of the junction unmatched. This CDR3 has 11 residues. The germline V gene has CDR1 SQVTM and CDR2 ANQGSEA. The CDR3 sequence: CSTQGAYGYTF. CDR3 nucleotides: TGCAGCACACAGGGGGCATATGGCTACACCTTC.

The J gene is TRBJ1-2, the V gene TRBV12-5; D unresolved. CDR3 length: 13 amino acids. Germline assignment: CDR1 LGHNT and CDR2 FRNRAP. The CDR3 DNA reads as TGTGCCAGCAGTTACCTCCCTAACTATGGCTACACCTTC. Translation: CASSYLPNYGYTF.

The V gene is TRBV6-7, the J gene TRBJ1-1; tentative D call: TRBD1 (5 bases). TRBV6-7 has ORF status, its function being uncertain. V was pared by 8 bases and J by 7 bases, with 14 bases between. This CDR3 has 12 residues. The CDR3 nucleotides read TGTGCCAGCTATTTCGACAGCCGTGAAGCTTTCTTT. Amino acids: CASYFDSREAFF.

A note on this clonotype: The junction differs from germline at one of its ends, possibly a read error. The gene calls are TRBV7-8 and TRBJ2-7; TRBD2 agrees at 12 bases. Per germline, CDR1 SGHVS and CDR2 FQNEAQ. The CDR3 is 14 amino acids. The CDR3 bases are TGCGCCAGCAGCCGGACTAGCGGGGTTGGAGAGCAGTACTTC. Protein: CASSRTSGVGEQYF.

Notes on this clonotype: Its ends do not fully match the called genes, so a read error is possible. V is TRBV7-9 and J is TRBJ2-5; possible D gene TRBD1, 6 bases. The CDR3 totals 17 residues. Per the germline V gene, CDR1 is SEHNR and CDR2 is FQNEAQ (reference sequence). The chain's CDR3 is CASSLTLAGTRQETQYF. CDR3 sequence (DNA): TGCGCCAGCAGCCTCACATTGGCCGGGACACGCCAAGAGACCCAGTACTTC. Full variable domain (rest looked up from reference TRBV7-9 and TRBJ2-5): DTGVSQNPRHKITKRGQNVTFRCDPISEHNRLYWYRQTLGQGPEFLTYFQNEAQLEKSRLLSDRFSAERPKGSFSTLEIQRTEQGDSAMYLCASSLTLAGTRQETQYFGPGTRLLVL.

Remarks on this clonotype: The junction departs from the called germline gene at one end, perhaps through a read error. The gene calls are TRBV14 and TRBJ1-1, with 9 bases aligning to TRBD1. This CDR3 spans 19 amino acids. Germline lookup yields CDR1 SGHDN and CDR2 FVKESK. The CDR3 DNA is TGTGCCAGTAGCCAAGATCCCCGCCGAATCCGTACAGGGGGCTCGCAAGCTTTCTTT. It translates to CASSQDPRRIRTGGSQAFF.

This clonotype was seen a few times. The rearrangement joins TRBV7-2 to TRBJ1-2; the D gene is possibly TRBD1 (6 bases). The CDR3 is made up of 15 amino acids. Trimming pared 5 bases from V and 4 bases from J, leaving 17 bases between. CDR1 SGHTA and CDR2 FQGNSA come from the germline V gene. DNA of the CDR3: TGTGCCAGCAGCAGCTTGGGGGGCGGGGGCTATGGCTACACCTTC. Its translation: CASSSLGGGGYGYTF.

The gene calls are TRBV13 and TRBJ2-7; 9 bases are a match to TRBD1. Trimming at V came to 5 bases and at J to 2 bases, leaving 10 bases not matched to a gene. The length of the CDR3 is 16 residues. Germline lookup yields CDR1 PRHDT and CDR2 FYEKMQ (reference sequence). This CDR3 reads CASSTRWGQGTYEQYF. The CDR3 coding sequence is TGTGCCAGCAGCACACGGTGGGGACAGGGAACCTACGAGCAGTACTTC.

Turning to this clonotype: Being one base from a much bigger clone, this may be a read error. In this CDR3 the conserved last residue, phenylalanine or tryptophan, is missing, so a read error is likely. This CDR3 is CASSYEGIYGYTL. Written as DNA, the CDR3 is TGTGCCAGCAGCTACGAGGGGATCTATGGCTACACCCTC. The rearrangement joins TRBV4-2 to TRBJ1-2, with a tentative D call TRBD1 (5 bases). Looked up from germline, CDR1 is LGHNA and CDR2 is YNFKEQ. The CDR3 is made up of 13 amino acids. V lost 5 bases and J lost 4, with 11 bases in between.

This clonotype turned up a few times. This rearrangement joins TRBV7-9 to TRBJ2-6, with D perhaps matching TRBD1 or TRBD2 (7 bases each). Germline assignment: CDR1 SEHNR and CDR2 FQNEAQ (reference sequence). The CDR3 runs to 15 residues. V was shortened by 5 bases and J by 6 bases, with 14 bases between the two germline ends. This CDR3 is CASSPQGGEANVLTF. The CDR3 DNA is TGTGCCAGCAGCCCCCAGGGGGGGGAGGCCAACGTCCTGACTTTC.

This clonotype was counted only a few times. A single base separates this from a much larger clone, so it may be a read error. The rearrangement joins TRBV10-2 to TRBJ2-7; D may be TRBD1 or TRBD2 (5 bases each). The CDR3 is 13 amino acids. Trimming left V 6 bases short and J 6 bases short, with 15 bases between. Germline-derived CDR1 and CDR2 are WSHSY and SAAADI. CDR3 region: CASSTGQHCEQYF. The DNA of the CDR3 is TGCGCCAGCAGCACGGGGCAGCATTGCGAGCAGTACTTC.

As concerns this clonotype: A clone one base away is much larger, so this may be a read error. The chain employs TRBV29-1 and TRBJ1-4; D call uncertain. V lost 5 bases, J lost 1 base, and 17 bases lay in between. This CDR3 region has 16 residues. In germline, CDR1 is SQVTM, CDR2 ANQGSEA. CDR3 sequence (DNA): TGCAGCGTTAGGGTGGCGGGGAAACAAACTAATGAAAAACTGTTTTTT. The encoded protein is CSVRVAGKQTNEKLFF.

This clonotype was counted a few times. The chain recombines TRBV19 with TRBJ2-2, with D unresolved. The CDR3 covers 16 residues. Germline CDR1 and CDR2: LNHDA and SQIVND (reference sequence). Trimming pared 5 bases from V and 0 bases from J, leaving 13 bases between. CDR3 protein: CASSPRLRSNTGELFF. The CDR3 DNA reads TGTGCCAGTAGTCCCCGTTTGCGCTCGAACACCGGGGAGCTGTTTTTT.

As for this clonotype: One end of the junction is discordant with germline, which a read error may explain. CDR3 sequence (DNA): TGTGCCAGCAGTGCTACAACAGCGTTTACTAGCGGGAGGGCCTACGAGCAGTACTTC. Residues: CASSATTAFTSGRAYEQYF. The chain is built from TRBV10-3 and TRBJ2-7, with TRBD2 matching over 13 bases. The CDR3 contains 19 residues. CDR1 ENHRY and CDR2 SYGVKD come from the germline V gene.

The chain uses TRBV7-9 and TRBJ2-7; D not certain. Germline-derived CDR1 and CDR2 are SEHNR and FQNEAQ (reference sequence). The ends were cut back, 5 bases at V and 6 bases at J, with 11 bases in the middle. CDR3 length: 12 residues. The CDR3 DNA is TGTGCCAGCAGCCTCTTGATCAGCGAGCAGTACTTC. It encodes CASSLLISEQYF.

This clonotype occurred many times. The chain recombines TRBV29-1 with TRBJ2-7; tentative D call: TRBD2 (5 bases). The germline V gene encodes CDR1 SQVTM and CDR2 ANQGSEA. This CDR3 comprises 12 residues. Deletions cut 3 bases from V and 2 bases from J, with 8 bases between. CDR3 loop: CSVEMRAYEQYF. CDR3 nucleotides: TGCAGCGTTGAGATGCGGGCCTACGAGCAGTACTTC.

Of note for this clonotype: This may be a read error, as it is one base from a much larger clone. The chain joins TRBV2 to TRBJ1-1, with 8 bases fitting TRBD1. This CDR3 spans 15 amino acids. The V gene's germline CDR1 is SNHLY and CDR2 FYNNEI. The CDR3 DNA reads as TGTGCCATCAGTGAAGTCGGACAGGGAGGGTCTGAAGCTTTCTTT. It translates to CAISEVGQGGSEAFF.

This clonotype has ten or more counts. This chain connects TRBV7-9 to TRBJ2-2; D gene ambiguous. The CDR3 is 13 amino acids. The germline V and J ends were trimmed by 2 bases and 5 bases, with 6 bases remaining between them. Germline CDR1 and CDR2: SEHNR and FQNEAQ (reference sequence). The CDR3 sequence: CASSLIGTGELFF. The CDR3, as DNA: TGTGCCAGCAGCTTAATTGGAACCGGGGAGCTGTTTTTT.

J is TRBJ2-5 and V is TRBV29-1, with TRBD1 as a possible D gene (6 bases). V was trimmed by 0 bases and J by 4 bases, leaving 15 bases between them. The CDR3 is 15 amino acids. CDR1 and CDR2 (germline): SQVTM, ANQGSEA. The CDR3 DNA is TGCAGCGTTGAAGATCCGGGACAAAGTCGAGAGACCCAGTACTTC. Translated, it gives CSVEDPGQSRETQYF.

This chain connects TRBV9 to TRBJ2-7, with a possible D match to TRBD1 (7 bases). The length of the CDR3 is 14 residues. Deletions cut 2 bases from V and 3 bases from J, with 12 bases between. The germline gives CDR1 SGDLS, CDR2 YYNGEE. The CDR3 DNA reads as TGTGCCAGCAGCGTCAGGGGGGACTTCTACGAGCAGTACTTC. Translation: CASSVRGDFYEQYF.

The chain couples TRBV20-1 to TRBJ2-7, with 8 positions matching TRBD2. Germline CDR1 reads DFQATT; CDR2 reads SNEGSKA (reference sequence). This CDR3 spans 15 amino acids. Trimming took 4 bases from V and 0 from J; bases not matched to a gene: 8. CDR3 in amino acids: CSATPRGVNSYEQYF. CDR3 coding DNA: TGCAGTGCTACCCCGCGGGGGGTGAACTCCTACGAGCAGTACTTC.

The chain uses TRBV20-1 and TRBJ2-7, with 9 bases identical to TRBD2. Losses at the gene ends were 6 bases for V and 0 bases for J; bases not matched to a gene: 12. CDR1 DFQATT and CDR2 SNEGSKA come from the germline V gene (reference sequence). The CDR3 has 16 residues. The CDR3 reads CSASDLASGASYEQYF. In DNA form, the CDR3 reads TGCAGTGCCTCTGACCTGGCTAGCGGGGCCTCCTACGAGCAGTACTTC.

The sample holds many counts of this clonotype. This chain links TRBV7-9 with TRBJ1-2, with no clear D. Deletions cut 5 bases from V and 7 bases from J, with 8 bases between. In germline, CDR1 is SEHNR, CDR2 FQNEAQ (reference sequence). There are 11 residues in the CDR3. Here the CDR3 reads CASSPGFGYTF. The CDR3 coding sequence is TGTGCCAGCAGCCCCGGTTTTGGCTACACCTTC.

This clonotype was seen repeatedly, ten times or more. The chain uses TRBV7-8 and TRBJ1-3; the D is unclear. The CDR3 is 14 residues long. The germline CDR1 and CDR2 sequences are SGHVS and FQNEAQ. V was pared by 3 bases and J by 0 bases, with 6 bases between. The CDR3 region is CASSFSASGNTIYF. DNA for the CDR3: TGTGCCAGCAGCTTTTCCGCCTCTGGAAACACCATATATTTT.